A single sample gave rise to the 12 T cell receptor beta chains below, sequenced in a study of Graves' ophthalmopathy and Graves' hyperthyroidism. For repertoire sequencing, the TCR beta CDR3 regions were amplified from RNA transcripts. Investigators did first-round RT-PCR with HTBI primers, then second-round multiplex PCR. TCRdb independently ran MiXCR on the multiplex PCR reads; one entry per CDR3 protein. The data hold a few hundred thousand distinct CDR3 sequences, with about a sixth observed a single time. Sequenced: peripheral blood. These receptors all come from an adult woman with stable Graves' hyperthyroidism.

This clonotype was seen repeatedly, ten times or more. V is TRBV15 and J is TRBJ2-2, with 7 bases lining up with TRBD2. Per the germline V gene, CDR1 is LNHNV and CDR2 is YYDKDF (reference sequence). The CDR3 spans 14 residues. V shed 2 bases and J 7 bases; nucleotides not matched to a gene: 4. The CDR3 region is CATSRREAGGELFF. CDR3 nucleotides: TGTGCCACCAGCAGACGGGAGGCCGGCGGGGAGCTGTTTTTT.

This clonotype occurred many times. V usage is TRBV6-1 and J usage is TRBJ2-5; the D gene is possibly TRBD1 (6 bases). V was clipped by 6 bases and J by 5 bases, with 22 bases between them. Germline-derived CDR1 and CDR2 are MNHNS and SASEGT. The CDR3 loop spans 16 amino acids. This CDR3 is CASSEPRQDRWETQYF. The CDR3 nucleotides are TGTGCCAGCAGCGAACCGAGACAGGACCGATGGGAGACCCAGTACTTC.

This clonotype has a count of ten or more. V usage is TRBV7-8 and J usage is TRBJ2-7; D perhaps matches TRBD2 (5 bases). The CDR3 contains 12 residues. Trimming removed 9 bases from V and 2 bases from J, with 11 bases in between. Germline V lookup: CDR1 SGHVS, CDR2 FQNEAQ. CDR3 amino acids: CASSRAAYEQYF. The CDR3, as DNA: TGTGCCAGTTCGAGGGCCGCCTACGAGCAGTACTTC. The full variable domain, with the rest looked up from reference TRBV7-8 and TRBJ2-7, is GAGVSQSPRYKVAKRGQDVALRCDPISGHVSLFWYQQALGQGPEFLTYFQNEAQLDKSGLPSDRFFAERPEGSVSTLKIQRTQQEDSAVYLCASSRAAYEQYFGPGTRLTVT.

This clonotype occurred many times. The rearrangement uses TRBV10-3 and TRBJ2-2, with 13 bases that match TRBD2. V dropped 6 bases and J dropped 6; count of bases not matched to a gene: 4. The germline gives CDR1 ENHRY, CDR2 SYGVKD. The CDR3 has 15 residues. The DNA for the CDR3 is TGTGCCATCAGCACCGGGACTAGCGGGGCCGGGGAGCTGTTTTTT. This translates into CAISTGTSGAGELFF.

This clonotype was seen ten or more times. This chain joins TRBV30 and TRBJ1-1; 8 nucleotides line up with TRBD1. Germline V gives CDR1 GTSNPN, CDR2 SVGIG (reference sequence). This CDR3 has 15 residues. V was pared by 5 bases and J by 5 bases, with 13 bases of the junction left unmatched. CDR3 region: CAWGPPRTGRTEAFF. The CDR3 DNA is TGTGCCTGGGGACCGCCTCGGACAGGGCGTACTGAAGCTTTCTTT.

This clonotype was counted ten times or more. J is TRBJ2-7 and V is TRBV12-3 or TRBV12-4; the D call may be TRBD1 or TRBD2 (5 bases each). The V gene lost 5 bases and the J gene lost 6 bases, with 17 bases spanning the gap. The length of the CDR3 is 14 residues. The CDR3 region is CASSPPGHGSEQYF. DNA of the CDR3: TGTGCCAGCAGTCCCCCAGGGCATGGGAGCGAGCAGTACTTC.

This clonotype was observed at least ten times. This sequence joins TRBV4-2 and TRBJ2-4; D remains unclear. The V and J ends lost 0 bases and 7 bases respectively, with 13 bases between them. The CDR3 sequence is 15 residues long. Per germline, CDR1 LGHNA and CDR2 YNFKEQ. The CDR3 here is CASSQDPREVNIQYF. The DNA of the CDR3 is TGTGCCAGCAGCCAAGATCCCCGAGAGGTGAACATTCAGTACTTC.

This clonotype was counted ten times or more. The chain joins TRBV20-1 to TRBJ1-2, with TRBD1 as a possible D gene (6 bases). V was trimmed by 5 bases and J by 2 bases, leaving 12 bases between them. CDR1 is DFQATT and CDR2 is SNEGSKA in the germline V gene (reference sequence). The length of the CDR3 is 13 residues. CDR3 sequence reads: CSASDRTNYGYTF. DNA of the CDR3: TGCAGTGCTTCTGACAGGACCAACTATGGCTACACCTTC.

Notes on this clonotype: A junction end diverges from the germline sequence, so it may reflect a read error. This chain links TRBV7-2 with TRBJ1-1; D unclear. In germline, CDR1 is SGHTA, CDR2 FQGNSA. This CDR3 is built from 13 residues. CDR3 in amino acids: CASRSPMNTEAVF. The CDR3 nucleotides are TGTGCCAGCCGATCTCCGATGAACACTGAAGCGGTCTTT.

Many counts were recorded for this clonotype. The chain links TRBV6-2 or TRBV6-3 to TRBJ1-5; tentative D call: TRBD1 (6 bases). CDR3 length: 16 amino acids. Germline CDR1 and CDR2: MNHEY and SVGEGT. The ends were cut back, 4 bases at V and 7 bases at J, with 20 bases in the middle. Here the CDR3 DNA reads TGTGCCAGCAGTTCCCCGCACAGGGTTGCGTCACAGCCCCAGCATTTT. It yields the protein CASSSPHRVASQPQHF.

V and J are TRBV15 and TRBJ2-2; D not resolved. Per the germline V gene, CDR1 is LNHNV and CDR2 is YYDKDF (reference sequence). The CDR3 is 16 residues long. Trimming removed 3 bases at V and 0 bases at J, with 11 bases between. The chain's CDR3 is CATSSEKLTNTGELFF. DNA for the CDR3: TGTGCCACCAGCAGTGAAAAACTAACGAACACCGGGGAGCTGTTTTTT.

Here the CDR3 reads CATSRDRDKYLTQETQYF. The CDR3 bases are TGTGCCACCAGCAGAGACCGGGACAAATACTTAACACAAGAGACCCAGTACTTC. The rearrangement joins TRBV15 to TRBJ2-5, with D tentatively TRBD1 (6 bases). The CDR3 extends over 18 amino acids. Germline CDR1 LNHNV, CDR2 YYDKDF (reference sequence). Trimming left V 0 bases short and J 2 bases short, with 19 bases between.